One sample yielded the 5 T cell receptor beta chains listed below, sequenced in a study of technical replicates of blood from a few donors (dated by TCRdb to about 2017). The method behind the library was the immunoSEQ multiplex PCR assay. TCRdb provides this immuneACCESS table in a form limited to in-frame rearrangements. Some clones are lacking; in checked studies, under half of them reflect an unresolved V gene, and why the rest are absent is not known. This sample gives fewer than 95,000 clones in total; roughly 94% of them show up just once. Clones ranked in the top ten supply over 0.25% of the sample. Sample: T cells isolated from PBMCs. These receptor sequences come from a human donor in good health.

This sequence joins TRBV27 and TRBJ2-7; D not resolved. Looked up from germline, CDR1 is MNHEY and CDR2 is SMNVEV (reference sequence). The CDR3 totals 13 residues. Trimming removed 0 bases at V and 1 base at J, with 4 bases between. Here the CDR3 reads CASSLSPSYEQYF. The DNA for the CDR3 is TGTGCCAGCAGTTTATCCCCGTCCTACGAGCAGTACTTC.

The chain recombines TRBV19 with TRBJ1-5; no clear D gene. The CDR3 spans 13 residues. The germline V and J ends were trimmed by 2 bases and 6 bases, with 8 bases remaining between them. CDR1 and CDR2 (germline): LNHDA, SQIVND (reference sequence). CDR3 sequence (DNA): TGTGCCAGTAGTATATACACAGTTCAGCCCCAGCATTTT. Encoded protein: CASSIYTVQPQHF.

The chain joins TRBV6-1 to TRBJ2-7; 10 bases align to TRBD1. CDR1 and CDR2 (germline): MNHNS, SASEGT. CDR3 length: 14 residues. V was pared by 6 bases and J by 2 bases, with 4 bases of the junction left unmatched. The DNA for the CDR3 is TGTGCCAGCAGCCTGGACAGGGGGACCTACGAGCAGTACTTC. Translated, it gives CASSLDRGTYEQYF.

The chain links TRBV18 to TRBJ2-3; 7 nucleotides line up with TRBD1. This CDR3 is built from 14 residues. Germline CDR1 and CDR2: KGHSH and LQKENI. V shed 2 bases and J 5 bases; nucleotides not matched to a gene: 4. The CDR3 DNA sequence: TGTGCCAGCTCACCAGACAGGGTAGGAGATACGCAGTATTTT. Its translation: CASSPDRVGDTQYF.

This clone was seen just once. The V gene is TRBV2, the J gene TRBJ2-1, with 7 positions matching TRBD2. This CDR3 region has 15 residues. From germline, CDR1 is SNHLY and CDR2 FYNNEI. V was pared by 1 base and J by 9 bases, with 9 bases of the junction left unmatched. Here the CDR3 reads CASSEEAGLIGEQFF. As DNA, the CDR3 is TGTGCCAGCAGTGAAGAGGCGGGACTAATCGGTGAGCAGTTCTTC.